The 14 T cell receptor beta chains in this list originate from one sample, sequenced in a study of cytomegalovirus exposure and HLA in healthy donors. The study ran its PCR with 60 Vbeta and 13 Jbeta primers. Profiling relied on immunoSEQ multiplex PCR, and the TCRdb table lists in-frame clones only, not all of them. The table includes approximately 130,000 clones, 80% to 90% detected once. The sample comprised PBMCs. These TCRs come from a woman aged 30 to 39 in good health and CMV-seronegative.

The V call is TRBV7-9, the J call TRBJ1-2, with D perhaps TRBD1 (5 bases). The CDR3 is made up of 15 amino acids. Trimming pared 0 bases from V and 8 bases from J, leaving 16 bases between. The V gene's germline CDR1 is SEHNR and CDR2 FQNEAQ (reference sequence). This CDR3 is CASSLAPPGIDGYTF. Written as DNA, the CDR3 is TGTGCCAGCAGCTTAGCGCCGCCAGGGATCGACGGCTACACCTTC.

J is TRBJ2-7 and V is TRBV4-3; possibly TRBD2 for D (6 bases). Germline CDR1 reads LGHNA; CDR2 reads YSLEER. Between the trimmed V and J ends, which lost 0 bases and 2 bases, there was a span of 17 bases. The CDR3 totals 17 residues. In nucleotides, the CDR3 is TGCGCCAGCAGCCAAGATCTGCCCCAGGGAGGCGCCTACGAGCAGTACTTC. Translation: CASSQDLPQGGAYEQYF.

This chain uses TRBV5-4 with TRBJ2-7; 7 bases align to TRBD2. The ends lost 3 bases at V and 5 bases at J; junction bases unmatched: 23. The CDR3 is 19 amino acids. Looked up from germline, CDR1 is SGHNT and CDR2 is YYREEE (reference sequence). The CDR3 reads CASSSPGGGRRRPTDEQYF. CDR3 coding DNA: TGTGCCAGCAGCTCTCCGGGCGGGGGACGCCGGAGACCAACCGACGAGCAGTACTTC.

The rearrangement uses TRBV7-8 and TRBJ2-1; TRBD2 matches at 10 bases. The CDR3 sequence is 15 residues long. Germline CDR1 and CDR2: SGHVS and FQNEAQ. Losses at the gene ends were 5 bases for V and 4 bases for J; bases not matched to a gene: 5. Written as DNA, the CDR3 is TGTGCCAGCAGCCAGCGGGAGGGACATTACAATGAGCAGTTCTTC. This gives the protein CASSQREGHYNEQFF.

For the CDR3, the DNA is TGTGCTAGTGGTTTGGTAGGGGGTAGCGGGGGGATTAACAATGAGCAGTTCTTC. Translating it yields CASGLVGGSGGINNEQFF. The V gene is TRBV12-5, the J gene TRBJ2-1; 10 nucleotides agree with TRBD2. Germline lookup yields CDR1 LGHNT and CDR2 FRNRAP. V gave up 0 bases and J gave up 5 bases; unmatched junction bases: 10. CDR3 size: 18 residues.

The chain employs TRBV9 and TRBJ1-1; 9 nucleotides agree with TRBD1. CDR1 SGDLS and CDR2 YYNGEE come from the germline V gene. The trim removed 4 bases at V and 4 bases at J, leaving 8 bases unmatched. CDR3 size: 15 residues. The CDR3 region is CASSIGTGWSTEAFF. CDR3 DNA sequence: TGTGCCAGCAGCATCGGGACAGGGTGGTCCACTGAAGCTTTCTTT.

The J gene is TRBJ2-3, the V gene TRBV5-5; D remains unclear. Germline V CDR1 and CDR2: SGHKS, YYEKEE (reference sequence). V was clipped by 0 bases and J by 4 bases, with 3 bases between them. CDR3 size: 12 residues. CDR3 in amino acids: CASSLVSDTQYF. The CDR3 bases are TGTGCCAGCAGCTTGGTCTCAGATACGCAGTATTTT.

This chain uses TRBV6-6 with TRBJ1-1; no clear D gene. In germline, CDR1 is MNHNY, CDR2 SVGAGI (reference sequence). The CDR3 loop spans 14 amino acids. Trimming cost V 2 bases and J 7 bases, with 14 bases left between them. The CDR3 spells CASSYHIQQREAFF. As DNA, the CDR3 is TGTGCCAGCAGTTACCACATTCAGCAGCGTGAAGCTTTCTTT.

The J gene is TRBJ2-3, the V gene TRBV6-1; TRBD2 matches at 11 bases. Germline trimming cut 10 bases from V and 5 bases from J; bases unmatched to any gene: 8. The CDR3 spans 14 residues. Germline CDR1 reads MNHNS; CDR2 reads SASEGT. The CDR3 protein is CATSTSGDGDTQYF. The DNA for the CDR3 is TGTGCCACCTCGACTAGCGGGGACGGAGATACGCAGTATTTT.

The rearrangement uses TRBV28 and TRBJ2-2, with TRBD2 as a possible D gene (6 bases). Looked up from germline, CDR1 is MDHEN and CDR2 is SYDVKM. The V gene lost 11 bases and the J gene lost 3 bases, with 19 bases spanning the gap. CDR3 length equals 15 residues. The CDR3 DNA follows: TGTGCCTCACAAAAGTGGGGGAGGTACACCGGGGAGCTGTTTTTT. It yields the protein CASQKWGRYTGELFF.

The gene calls are TRBV7-2 and TRBJ1-5, with a tentative D call TRBD1 (6 bases). Germline CDR1 is SGHTA and CDR2 is FQGNSA. V lost 6 bases and J lost 0, with 12 bases in between. The CDR3 is 15 residues long. The DNA of the CDR3 is TGTGCCAGCAGAGGAACAGGGTATAGCAATCAGCCCCAGCATTTT. Translation gives CASRGTGYSNQPQHF.

The V gene is TRBV6-5, the J gene TRBJ2-5; 10 bases are a match to TRBD1. Germline V CDR1 and CDR2: MNHEY, SVGAGI. The trim removed 6 bases at V and 7 bases at J, leaving 11 bases unmatched. CDR3 length equals 15 residues. The CDR3 DNA sequence: TGTGCCAGCAGCGCGGGACAGGGGTTTCAGGGGACCCAGTACTTC. This translates into CASSAGQGFQGTQYF.

The rearrangement joins TRBV7-9 to TRBJ2-3; D is possibly TRBD1 (5 bases). V was pared by 2 bases and J by 0 bases, with 15 bases between. The CDR3 length is 17 residues. Germline values: CDR1 SEHNR, CDR2 FQNEAQ (reference sequence). The CDR3 DNA reads TGTGCCAGCAGCTTATACGGCTGGGGCAGAAGCACAGATACGCAGTATTTT. It is translated as CASSLYGWGRSTDTQYF. The variable domain in full, with the rest retrieved from reference TRBV7-9 and TRBJ2-3, is DTGVSQNPRHKITKRGQNVTFRCDPISEHNRLYWYRQTLGQGPEFLTYFQNEAQLEKSRLLSDRFSAERPKGSFSTLEIQRTEQGDSAMYLCASSLYGWGRSTDTQYFGPGTRLTVL.

This clone was seen once. At one of its ends the junction is not consistent with the germline gene, which may arise from a read error. Other DNA sequences of this sample code for an identical CDR3. For the CDR3, the DNA is TGTGCCAGCAGCCAAGATTCCCCCTGGGCGTCTAATGAAAAACTTTTTTTT. It codes for CASSQDSPWASNEKLFF. The chain combines TRBV4-2 with TRBJ1-4; the D is unclear. Germline loops: CDR1 LGHNA, CDR2 YNFKEQ. CDR3 length: 17 amino acids.